The 25 T cell receptor beta chains below come from one sample, sequenced in a study of blood T cell repertoires in COVID-19. TCRdb keeps only in-frame clones here, not all; method: immunoSEQ multiplex PCR. The sample consists of more than 200,000 clones, roughly 86% of them appearing once. The sequenced material came from PBMCs or T cells enriched from blood (not recorded which). The receptors stem from a woman between 50 and 59 years old who had recovered from COVID-19.

The chain employs TRBV5-5 and TRBJ1-3; 7 bases agree with TRBD1. CDR3 length: 14 residues. Germline CDR1 and CDR2: SGHKS and YYEKEE (reference sequence). The trim removed 2 bases at V and 4 bases at J, leaving 3 bases unmatched. The CDR3 loop reads CASSFGTVGNTIYF. In DNA form, the CDR3 reads TGTGCCAGCAGCTTCGGGACAGTGGGAAACACCATATATTTT. Full variable domain (missing parts from reference TRBV5-5 and TRBJ1-3): DAGVTQSPTHLIKTRGQQVTLRCSPISGHKSVSWYQQVLGQGPQFIFQYYEKEERGRGNFPDRFSARQFPNYSSELNVNALLLGDSALYLCASSFGTVGNTIYFGEGSWLTVV.

This clone was picked up one time. One end of the junction does not line up with germline, which may come from a read error. The V gene is TRBV4-1, the J gene TRBJ2-5; the D gene is possibly TRBD2 (5 bases). This CDR3 is built from 15 residues. Germline CDR1 and CDR2: MGHRA and YSYEKL. CDR3 DNA sequence: TGCGCCAGCAGCCAAGATGGGGAGATTCAAGGGACCCAGTACTTC. Protein: CASSQDGEIQGTQYF.

V and J are TRBV7-8 and TRBJ2-5, with TRBD2 matching over 8 bases. Germline V lookup: CDR1 SGHVS, CDR2 FQNEAQ. Unmatched junction bases numbered 1, after V lost 4 bases and J lost 3 bases. The CDR3 consists of 13 residues. The CDR3 here is CASSWGLEETQYF. The CDR3 coding sequence is TGTGCCAGCAGCTGGGGACTAGAAGAGACCCAGTACTTC. Filled out from reference TRBV7-8 and TRBJ2-5, the complete variable domain reads GAGVSQSPRYKVAKRGQDVALRCDPISGHVSLFWYQQALGQGPEFLTYFQNEAQLDKSGLPSDRFFAERPEGSVSTLKIQRTQQEDSAVYLCASSWGLEETQYFGPGTRLLVL.

This sequence joins TRBV29-1 and TRBJ2-1; D call uncertain. Trimming cost V 4 bases and J 3 bases, with 4 bases left between them. The CDR3 spans 11 residues. Per the germline V gene, CDR1 is SQVTM and CDR2 is ANQGSEA. CDR3 DNA: TGCAGCGTTGTTCTCTACAATGAGCAGTTCTTC. The encoded protein is CSVVLYNEQFF.

This chain joins TRBV4-1 and TRBJ1-1; D is ambiguous. The germline V gene has CDR1 MGHRA and CDR2 YSYEKL. There are 15 residues in the CDR3. V dropped 5 bases and J dropped 11 bases, with 24 bases sitting between them. The chain's CDR3 is CASSNPMGMRVRAFF. The CDR3 DNA follows: TGCGCCAGCAGCAACCCCATGGGGATGAGGGTTAGGGCTTTCTTT.

This clone was seen more than once but under ten times. The rearrangement joins TRBV7-2 to TRBJ1-4; D gene uncertain. V was clipped by 1 base and J by 2 bases, with 14 bases between them. There are 17 residues in the CDR3. Germline-derived CDR1 and CDR2 are SGHTA and FQGNSA. CDR3 bases: TGTGCCAGCAGCTTAGACATAGTTTCGGGGACTAATGAAAAACTGTTTTTT. Translating gives CASSLDIVSGTNEKLFF.

This chain links TRBV11-2 with TRBJ2-7, with 10 nucleotides matching TRBD2. Germline V gene data show CDR1 as SGHAT and CDR2 as FQNNGV. The CDR3 has 16 residues. J gave up 2 bases and V 0 bases, and 4 bases lay outside the gene matches. CDR3 DNA sequence: TGTGCCAGCAGCTTAGAAGGGACTAGCGTTACCTACGAGCAGTACTTC. This codes for CASSLEGTSVTYEQYF.

V usage is TRBV6-4 and J usage is TRBJ2-3, with 10 bases aligning to TRBD2. Trimming took 0 bases from V and 0 from J; bases not matched to a gene: 3. From germline, CDR1 is MRHNA and CDR2 SNTAGT. This CDR3 spans 17 amino acids. The CDR3 nucleotides are TGTGCCAGCAGTGACTCGGATAGCGGGGGGAGCACAGATACGCAGTATTTT. The encoded protein is CASSDSDSGGSTDTQYF.

The chain couples TRBV4-1 to TRBJ1-5; D call uncertain. Germline values: CDR1 MGHRA, CDR2 YSYEKL. The V gene lost 0 bases and the J gene lost 6 bases, with 9 bases spanning the gap. The CDR3 covers 14 residues. The CDR3 protein is CASSQEVRGQPQHF. The CDR3 region has the DNA TGCGCCAGCAGCCAAGAGGTCCGGGGTCAGCCCCAGCATTTT.

The V call is TRBV19, the J call TRBJ1-2; 7 nucleotides line up with TRBD1. The CDR3 is made up of 12 amino acids. V lost 5 bases and J lost 3; bases outside the gene matches: 0. Looked up from germline, CDR1 is LNHDA and CDR2 is SQIVND (reference sequence). CDR3 protein: CASSDRDYGYTF. The CDR3 DNA is TGTGCCAGTAGTGACAGGGACTATGGCTACACCTTC.

This clone was detected only a few times. The genes are TRBV18 and TRBJ2-6, with 8 bases identical to TRBD2. Germline-derived CDR1 and CDR2 are KGHSH and LQKENI. Trimming removed 3 bases from V and 0 bases from J; junction bases left unmatched: 7. CDR3 length: 18 residues. The CDR3 reads CASSPVIAGSSGANVLTF. DNA for the CDR3: TGTGCCAGCTCACCGGTAATAGCGGGGAGCTCTGGGGCCAACGTCCTGACTTTC.

This CDR3 is CASSLVQSAQHF. The DNA of the CDR3 is TGTGCCAGCAGTTTAGTCCAAAGCGCCCAGCATTTT. The chain links TRBV28 to TRBJ1-5; no definite D call. Germline-derived CDR1 and CDR2 are MDHEN and SYDVKM. The CDR3 contains 12 residues. Trimming took 2 bases from V and 11 from J, leaving 10 bases between them. Together with reference TRBV28 and TRBJ1-5, the CDR3 gives the full variable domain: DVKVTQSSRYLVKRTGEKVFLECVQDMDHENMFWYRQDPGLGLRLIYFSYDVKMKEKGDIPEGYSVSREKKERFSLILESASTNQTSMYLCASSLVQSAQHFGDGTRLSIL.

This sequence joins TRBV7-6 and TRBJ1-6; 10 bases map to TRBD1. Germline CDR1 SGHVS, CDR2 FNYEAQ. The CDR3 spans 14 residues. Germline trimming cut 4 bases from V and 10 bases from J; bases unmatched to any gene: 4. Here the CDR3 DNA reads TGTGCCAGCAGCTCCGACAGGGGGCTATCACCCCTCCACTTT. Protein product: CASSSDRGLSPLHF.

This sequence joins TRBV4-1 and TRBJ2-3, with a possible D match to TRBD2 (5 bases). The germline gives CDR1 MGHRA, CDR2 YSYEKL. Trimming cost V 5 bases and J 2 bases, with 17 bases left between them. The CDR3 has 16 residues. As DNA, the CDR3 is TGCGCCAGCAGCTGGCTTGGCGGGCGCTTCACAGATACGCAGTATTTT. Translating it yields CASSWLGGRFTDTQYF.

A remark on this clone: Other nucleotide sequences from this sample produce the same CDR3. The J gene is TRBJ1-2, the V gene TRBV9; possible D gene TRBD1, 6 bases. The CDR3 loop spans 13 amino acids. V lost 4 bases and J 2 bases, leaving 9 bases between the germline ends. Germline CDR1 and CDR2: SGDLS and YYNGEE. The CDR3 region is CASSLQGNYGYTF. CDR3 bases: TGTGCCAGCAGCTTACAGGGCAACTATGGCTACACCTTC.

This chain connects TRBV7-2 to TRBJ2-3; D may be TRBD2 (6 bases). Germline values: CDR1 SGHTA, CDR2 FQGNSA. Trimming pared 1 base from V and 0 bases from J, leaving 14 bases between. The length of the CDR3 is 17 residues. CDR3 amino acids: CASSLVGGPTSTDTQYF. CDR3 in DNA: TGTGCCAGCAGCTTAGTCGGGGGTCCGACTAGCACAGATACGCAGTATTTT.

This chain joins TRBV7-6 and TRBJ2-3; the D gene is possibly TRBD2 (5 bases). CDR1 is SGHVS and CDR2 is FNYEAQ in the germline V gene. This CDR3 is 14 amino acids long. Trimming left V 0 bases short and J 1 base short, with 5 bases between. The CDR3 loop is CASSLAGGTDTQYF. The CDR3 bases are TGTGCCAGCAGCTTAGCGGGAGGCACAGATACGCAGTATTTT.

The V and J genes are TRBV28 and TRBJ1-1; D remains ambiguous. There are 11 residues in the CDR3. The germline V gene encodes CDR1 MDHEN and CDR2 SYDVKM. Deletions cut 6 bases from V and 5 bases from J, with 7 bases between. The DNA for the CDR3 is TGTGCCAGCAGCGGGTGGACTGAAGCTTTCTTT. It translates to CASSGWTEAFF. Variable domain in full (rest from reference TRBV28 and TRBJ1-1): DVKVTQSSRYLVKRTGEKVFLECVQDMDHENMFWYRQDPGLGLRLIYFSYDVKMKEKGDIPEGYSVSREKKERFSLILESASTNQTSMYLCASSGWTEAFFGQGTRLTVV.

This clone is a singleton in its sample. The chain joins TRBV27 to TRBJ1-1; D might be TRBD1 (5 bases). Germline CDR1 reads MNHEY; CDR2 reads SMNVEV (reference sequence). V was pared by 3 bases and J by 11 bases, with 16 bases between. The CDR3 spans 13 residues. The CDR3 is CASSLGQGSEAFF. The DNA for the CDR3 is TGTGCCAGCAGTTTGGGCCAGGGATCGGAGGCTTTCTTT.

V gene TRBV29-1 combines with J gene TRBJ2-1; no firm D call. Per germline, CDR1 SQVTM and CDR2 ANQGSEA. This CDR3 contains 16 residues. V shed 4 bases and J shed 4 bases, with 20 bases lying between them. CDR3 in DNA: TGCAGCGTTGGCCCCCCAGGTTCCAGGCCTTACAATGAGCAGTTCTTC. Residues: CSVGPPGSRPYNEQFF.

CDR3 residues: CASSLVVGQGGMGNQPQHF. DNA of the CDR3: TGCGCCAGCAGCTTGGTAGTGGGACAGGGGGGAATGGGCAATCAGCCCCAGCATTTT. The gene calls are TRBV5-1 and TRBJ1-5, with 11 bases aligning to TRBD1. The CDR3 is 19 amino acids. The germline V gene encodes CDR1 SGHRS and CDR2 YFSETQ. The J segment lost 2 bases and the V segment lost 0 bases, leaving 10 bases of the junction unmatched.

This chain links TRBV19 with TRBJ1-3; TRBD1 is a possible D gene (6 bases). The V gene lost 8 bases and the J gene lost 4 bases, with 12 bases spanning the gap. Germline loops: CDR1 LNHDA, CDR2 SQIVND (reference sequence). CDR3 length: 13 residues. DNA of the CDR3: TGTGCCAGTGGGTGGACAGCCGGAAACACCATATATTTT. Protein: CASGWTAGNTIYF.

CDR3 in amino acids: CASSSGGISDQPQHF. The CDR3 DNA reads as TGTGCCAGCAGTTCCGGGGGAATCTCAGATCAGCCCCAGCATTTT. The V and J genes are TRBV27 and TRBJ1-5, with D tentatively TRBD1 (5 bases). Germline assignment: CDR1 MNHEY and CDR2 SMNVEV (reference sequence). The V end was cut by 4 bases, the J end by 5 bases, with 15 bases between. The CDR3 is 15 amino acids.

The V call is TRBV19, the J call TRBJ2-2, with 13 bases matching TRBD2. The junction had 17 bases not matched to a gene; V was cut back by 5 bases and J by 5 bases. CDR3 length: 20 amino acids. Germline lookup yields CDR1 LNHDA and CDR2 SQIVND (reference sequence). The CDR3 here is CASSSHGGAGTSGATGELFF. The CDR3 DNA sequence: TGTGCCAGTAGTTCCCACGGGGGTGCCGGGACTAGCGGGGCTACCGGGGAGCTGTTTTTT.

The rearrangement joins TRBV30 to TRBJ1-6; D not certain. In germline, CDR1 is GTSNPN, CDR2 SVGIG (reference sequence). With 4 bases removed from V and 0 bases from J, the gap between germline ends came to 10 bases. The CDR3 has 15 residues. The CDR3 DNA is TGTGCCTGGAAGGGAGTAAGCTCCTATAATTCACCCCTCCACTTT. This sequence encodes CAWKGVSSYNSPLHF.